This T cell receptor beta chain is drawn from a study of blood T cells in healthy people across ages. Germline V CDR1 and CDR2: ENHRY, SYGVKD. The length of the CDR3 is 17 residues. Trimming took 3 bases from V and 0 from J; bases not matched to a gene: 7. The second PCR ran roughly 7 to 11 cycles with a sample-barcoded 5' primer and J-beta primers. Each sample yielded at least 2.5 million CDR3-containing paired-end reads. TCRdb processed the 5' RACE reads anew with MiXCR; each CDR3 protein has one entry. The sample contains around 1.5 million distinct CDR3 sequences, 40% to 50% of which appear only once. Every sample gave at least 5 micrograms of total RNA when it was extracted. This clonotype was found a few times.

This sequence originates from a woman between 18 and 29 years old in good health. Input material: blood. The rearrangement uses TRBV10-3 and TRBJ2-4; the match to TRBD2 covers 8 bases. The CDR3 sequence is CAISDRGGTLAKNIQYF. The DNA for the CDR3 is TGTGCCATCAGTGATCGGGGGGGGACCTTAGCCAAAAACATTCAGTACTTC.